The subject of this entry is one T cell receptor (beta chain). As yet, its antigen is unknown. The data derive from a study of CD8 T cells in Susac syndrome. Study-wide findings and caveats: The number of individuals included in the study's TCR sequencing and HLA analysis was acknowledged as relatively small.

From germline, CDR1 is MNHEY and CDR2 SVGAGI. Trimming stripped 5 bases from V and 4 bases from J, with 11 bases between. This CDR3 has 13 residues. An amount of RNA that ranged from roughly 0.5 to 1 ug was reverse transcribed with random hexamers. Amplification of TCR beta CDR3 across 54 Vbeta and 13 Jbeta was performed with immunoSEQ multiplex PCR. TCRdb ran MiXCR on the immunoSEQ multiplex PCR reads and lists one entry per CDR3 protein. The table records roughly 200,000 distinct CDR3 sequences, roughly 94% of them present only once. The chain combines TRBV6-5 with TRBJ1-2, with D hard to call. Sequenced material: CD4+ T cells from PBMCs. This sequence originates from a human donor with multiple sclerosis. The CDR3, as DNA: TGTGCCAGCAGTAATCAGGCGCCCTATGGCTACACCTTC. Its protein is CASSNQAPYGYTF.